A selection of T cell receptor beta chains follows, all from one sample in a study of CD8+ T cells in alopecia areata. TCRdb's table, derived via immunoSEQ multiplex PCR, lists solely in-frame clones and lacks some. The profile shows around 140,000 clones, about 88% of them singletons. Material: CD8+ T cells sorted from blood, obtained at week 4, from a patient treated with tofacitinib. These TCRs come from a human donor with alopecia areata. Each CDR3 is given with its conserved first and last residue. D genes are given only for firm matches. Expanded clones get a size class; other rows say once, few or many, or leave the size out.

abundance	j_gene	len	v_gene	d_gene	CDR3aa	CDR3nt
-	TRBJ2-7	14	TRBV4-1	-	CASSPTMVPYEQYF	TGCGCCAGCAGCCCAACCATGGTCCCCTACGAGCAGTACTTC
-	TRBJ2-7	17	TRBV2	-	CASSDTETLVGGYEQYF	TGTGCCAGCAGTGATACCGAGACCCTCGTGGGGGGCTACGAGCAGTACTTC
-	TRBJ2-7	12	TRBV7-2	-	CASSLYSYEQYF	TGTGCCAGCAGCCTCTACTCGTACGAGCAGTACTTC
-	TRBJ2-5	19	TRBV11-3	-	CASSLVGTGRREDQETQYF	TGTGCCAGCAGCTTAGTAGGGACAGGACGACGGGAGGACCAAGAGACCCAGTACTTC
-	TRBJ2-2	16	TRBV30	-	CAWSVRRSASAGELFF	TGTGCCTGGAGTGTAAGAAGGAGCGCTTCCGCCGGGGAGCTGTTTTTT
-	TRBJ2-7	13	TRBV29-1	-	CSVEEDPPYEQYF	TGCAGCGTTGAAGAAGACCCTCCCTACGAGCAGTACTTC
-	TRBJ2-1	14	TRBV7-9	-	CASSLGGANNEQFF	TGTGCCAGCAGCTTAGGAGGAGCAAACAATGAGCAGTTCTTC
once	TRBJ2-7	13	TRBV19	-	CASSLGPHYEQYF	TGTGCCAGTAGTCTCGGACCACACTACGAGCAGTACTTC
few	TRBJ2-5	13	TRBV15	-	CATSRDYVETQYF	TGTGCCACCAGCAGGGACTATGTAGAGACCCAGTACTTC
-	TRBJ1-2	13	TRBV5-1	TRBD1	CASSLGQGVGYTF	TGCGCCAGCAGCTTGGGACAGGGGGTCGGCTACACCTTC
-	TRBJ2-1	12	TRBV14	-	CASSQDLNEQFF	TGTGCCAGCAGCCAAGACCTTAATGAGCAGTTCTTC
once	TRBJ2-7	15	TRBV7-6	TRBD2	CASSFQGTSAYEQYF	TGTGCCAGCAGCTTTCAAGGGACTAGCGCCTACGAGCAGTACTTC
-	TRBJ2-7	14	TRBV19	TRBD2	CASSIGLADYEQYF	TGTGCCAGTAGTATAGGTCTAGCGGACTACGAGCAGTACTTC
-	TRBJ2-1	14	TRBV9	TRBD2	CASSVGSGTVEQFF	TGTGCCAGCAGCGTAGGTAGCGGGACCGTTGAGCAGTTCTTC
-	TRBJ2-5	14	TRBV12-5	TRBD1	CASGLGQGQETQYF	TGTGCTAGTGGTTTGGGACAGGGGCAAGAGACCCAGTACTTC
-	TRBJ2-3	12	TRBV2	-	CASSPGLDTQYF	TGTGCCAGCAGTCCGGGTTTGGATACGCAGTATTTT